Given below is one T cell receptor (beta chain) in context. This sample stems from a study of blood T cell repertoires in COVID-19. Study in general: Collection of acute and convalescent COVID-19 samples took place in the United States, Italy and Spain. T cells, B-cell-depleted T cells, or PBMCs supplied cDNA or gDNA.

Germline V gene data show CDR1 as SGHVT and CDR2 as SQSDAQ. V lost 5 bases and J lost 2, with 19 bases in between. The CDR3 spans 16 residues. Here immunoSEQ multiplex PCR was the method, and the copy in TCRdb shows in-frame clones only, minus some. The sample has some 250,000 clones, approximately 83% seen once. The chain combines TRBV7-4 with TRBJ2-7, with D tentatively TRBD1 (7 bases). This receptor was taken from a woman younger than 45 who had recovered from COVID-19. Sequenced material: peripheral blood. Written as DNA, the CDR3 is TGTGCCAGCAGCCCGGCGGGACAGTTGACAACCTACGAGCAGTACTTC. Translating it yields CASSPAGQLTTYEQYF.